These T cell receptor beta chains were read from a single sample in a study of blood T cell repertoires in COVID-19. TCRdb's copy holds only in-frame clones and misses some; the assay was immunoSEQ multiplex PCR. The table includes some 200,000 clones, under 90% detected once. Sequenced material: peripheral blood. These receptors were obtained from a woman aged 80 or older with COVID-19, enrolled during active disease. The CDR3 runs from the conserved cysteine through the conserved F or W. A D gene is named only where the DNA matches it firmly. The listing skips clone size in some rows; elsewhere it reads once, few, many or a size class.

. | . | TRBJ2-2 | TRBV19 | TGTGCCAGTAGTACGGACAGAGACGGGGAGCTGTTTTTT | CASSTDRDGELFF
. | TRBD2 | TRBJ2-7 | TRBV4-3 | TGCGCCAGCAGCCAAGAAGCGGCGGGGGGGCCCTACGAGCAGTACTTC | CASSQEAAGGPYEQYF
. | TRBD1 | TRBJ2-3 | TRBV5-1 | TGCGCCAGCAGCTGGGGACAGGGGGCTGTTGCTAACACAGATACGCAGTATTTT | CASSWGQGAVANTDTQYF
. | . | TRBJ1-2 | TRBV6-5 | TGTGCCAGCAGATCGGCCGGGGAAGGCTACACCTTC | CASRSAGEGYTF
. | TRBD2 | TRBJ2-3 | TRBV5-4 | TGTGCCAGCAGCGTTGGACTAGCGGGGGCAGATACGCAGTATTTT | CASSVGLAGADTQYF
. | TRBD2 | TRBJ2-2 | TRBV10-3 | TGTGCCGCAAGGGCGGGGGGGACAGTGAACACCGGGGAGCTGTTTTTT | CAARAGGTVNTGELFF
. | TRBD2 | TRBJ2-1 | TRBV6-1 | TGTGCCAGCAGTGAAAGCGGGGGGAACTACAATGAGCAGTTCTTC | CASSESGGNYNEQFF
. | . | TRBJ2-7 | TRBV28 | TGTGCCAGCAGTACTCCGGGACTGAACGAGCAGTACTTC | CASSTPGLNEQYF
few | TRBD1 | TRBJ2-7 | TRBV24-1 | TGTGCCACCAGAGACAGGGGCTACGAGCAGTACTTC | CATRDRGYEQYF
. | . | TRBJ2-3 | TRBV27 | TGTGCCAGCGGGGAGGGGGACCGCACAGATACGCAGTATTTT | CASGEGDRTDTQYF
. | . | TRBJ1-4 | TRBV3-1/TRBV3-2 | TGTGCCAGCAGCCGTGGACTTACCTCAACTAATGAAAAACTGTTTTTT | CASSRGLTSTNEKLFF
. | . | TRBJ1-6 | TRBV18 | TGTGCCAGCTCACTGGGGGCAGTACGGAATTCACCCCTCCACTTT | CASSLGAVRNSPLHF
. | TRBD1 | TRBJ1-4 | TRBV19 | TGTGCCAATACATTCCGGGACAGGGGGCCTACTAATGAAAAACTGTTTTTT | CANTFRDRGPTNEKLFF
. | . | TRBJ1-2 | TRBV28 | TGTGCCAGCAGTTCCCTCCGGGACAACTATAACTATGGCTACACCTTC | CASSSLRDNYNYGYTF
. | . | TRBJ1-2 | TRBV3-1/TRBV3-2 | TGTGCCAGCAGCGAACAGGGAGGGTATGGCTACACCTTC | CASSEQGGYGYTF
. | . | TRBJ1-1 | TRBV6-6 | TGTGCCAGCAGTCAAAGAACAGTTACTGAAGCTTTCTTT | CASSQRTVTEAFF
few | . | TRBJ1-4 | TRBV19 | TGTGCCAGTACCCGGACACGGGGGAGTGAAAAACTGTTTTTT | CASTRTRGSEKLFF
few | . | TRBJ2-5 | TRBV27 | TGTGCCAGCAGTTTTGTGGGGGGCCAAGAGACCCAGTACTTC | CASSFVGGQETQYF
. | TRBD2 | TRBJ2-5 | TRBV6-5 | TGTGCCAGCAGCCGGTTTGAGGCGGGGGGGCCACGGTACTTC | CASSRFEAGGPRYF
. | TRBD1 | TRBJ1-4 | TRBV9 | TGTGCCAGCAGCTCCCGACAGGGGGGAACTAATGAAAAACTGTTTTTT | CASSSRQGGTNEKLFF
. | TRBD1 | TRBJ1-6 | TRBV6-2/TRBV6-3 | TGTGCCAGCAGTCGGGCCTCCGGGACAGGGATTTCTGGTTCACCCCTCCACTTT | CASSRASGTGISGSPLHF
. | . | TRBJ1-1 | TRBV3-1/TRBV3-2 | TGTGCCAGCAGCCAACGACCCAGGGGAAACACTGAAGCTTTCTTT | CASSQRPRGNTEAFF
. | . | TRBJ2-3 | TRBV20-1 | TGCAGCGCCATTAGAACAGATACGCAGTATTTT | CSAIRTDTQYF
. | TRBD1 | TRBJ1-4 | TRBV7-6 | TGTGCCAGCAGCTTTCAGGGGGCGGTTGGGGAAAAACTGTTTTTT | CASSFQGAVGEKLFF
. | . | TRBJ1-5 | TRBV21-1 | TGTGCCAGCAGCAAAGCCGTGACAGGCTGTGGCAATCAGCCCCAGCATTTT | CASSKAVTGCGNQPQHF
. | . | TRBJ1-1 | TRBV5-1 | TGCGCCAGCAGGGCCAGTATGAACACTGAAGCTTTCTTT | CASRASMNTEAFF
once | . | TRBJ1-3 | TRBV9 | TGTGCCAGCAGCGGACAGGTCCCAGGAAACACCATATATTTT | CASSGQVPGNTIYF
. | TRBD1 | TRBJ1-3 | TRBV5-4 | TGTGCCAGCAGTCCTACCCCTACGGACAGGGGAGACACCATATATTTT | CASSPTPTDRGDTIYF
. | . | TRBJ2-2 | TRBV3-1/TRBV3-2 | TGTGCCAGCAGCCCCTATCAGGGTAACGGGGAGCTGTTTTTT | CASSPYQGNGELFF
. | . | TRBJ1-5 | TRBV3-1/TRBV3-2 | TGTGCCAGCAGCCAAGAGGCAGGGGGCAATCAGCCCCAGCATTTT | CASSQEAGGNQPQHF
. | . | TRBJ2-6 | TRBV28 | TGTGCCAGCAGTTTACTCCCAGGATCAGGGGCCAACGTCCTGACTTTC | CASSLLPGSGANVLTF
. | . | TRBJ2-4 | TRBV2 | TGTGCCAGCAGGGGGGACGGGACATTCAAAAACATTCAGTACTTC | CASRGDGTFKNIQYF
. | TRBD2 | TRBJ2-1 | TRBV5-1 | TGCGCCAGCAGCTCCTCTAGCGGGGGGTCCCACAATGAGCAGTTCTTC | CASSSSSGGSHNEQFF
. | TRBD2 | TRBJ2-5 | TRBV5-1 | TGCGCCAGCAGCCCCGGGACTAGCGGGGGTTCCGGCGTGGAGACCCAGTACTTC | CASSPGTSGGSGVETQYF
. | . | TRBJ1-1 | TRBV29-1 | TGCAGCGTTGATAGGCAGGGAACTGAAGCTTTCTTT | CSVDRQGTEAFF
few | . | TRBJ1-4 | TRBV7-9 | TGTGCCAGCAGCTTAGCAGGTGGCGGGGAAAAACTGTTTTTT | CASSLAGGGEKLFF
. | TRBD1 | TRBJ1-2 | TRBV10-3 | TGTGCCATCAGTGATCGACCTCCGGGACAGGGGATCTATGGCTACACCTTC | CAISDRPPGQGIYGYTF
. | TRBD1 | TRBJ1-2 | TRBV6-5 | TGTGCCACCCGACTGGGACAGCGAAGCTATGGCTACACCTTC | CATRLGQRSYGYTF
. | . | TRBJ1-1 | TRBV6-6 | TGTGCCAGCAGATTCTCAGACAGTCGGGCTGAAGCTTTCTTT | CASRFSDSRAEAFF
. | . | TRBJ1-6 | TRBV6-5 | TGTGCCAGCAGCTTAACCCCCAGTGATTCACCCCTCCACTTT | CASSLTPSDSPLHF
few | TRBD2 | TRBJ2-5 | TRBV7-2 | TGTGCCAGCAGCCTGGGAGGGGCAAGACAGACCCAGTACTTC | CASSLGGARQTQYF
few | TRBD1 | TRBJ1-5 | TRBV28 | TGTGCCAGCAGTTTATATTCGCCCCGAAGGACAGGTAGCAATCAGCCCCAGCATTTT | CASSLYSPRRTGSNQPQHF
. | . | TRBJ1-3 | TRBV4-1 | TGCGCCAGCAGCCTCACTGGGCTGGTGATCTCAGGAAACACCATATATTTT | CASSLTGLVISGNTIYF
. | TRBD2 | TRBJ2-2 | TRBV7-2 | TGTGCCAGCAGCCCCAGAATCGGGGGGGAGGGCACCGGGGAGCTGTTTTTT | CASSPRIGGEGTGELFF
. | . | TRBJ2-7 | TRBV5-1 | TGCGCCAGCAGCTTGGCCCCGAGTTACGAGCAGTACTTC | CASSLAPSYEQYF
. | TRBD1 | TRBJ2-7 | TRBV11-2 | TGTGCCAGCAGCCCTGGGACAGGGGGAGGCTACGAGCAGTACTTC | CASSPGTGGGYEQYF